The following is a T cell receptor beta chain sequence with its context. TCRdb's table, derived via immunoSEQ multiplex PCR, lists solely in-frame clones and lacks some. The table includes 160,000 or so clones, 85% to 90% detected once. V was pared by 5 bases and J by 11 bases, with 6 bases of the junction left unmatched. The length of the CDR3 is 12 residues. Germline V gene sequence: CDR1 MDHEN, CDR2 SYDVKM. These data come from a study of T cell responses to AZD1222 COVID-19 vaccine. This sequence originates from an adult who received the MenACWY meningococcal vaccine as a control. This material consisted of peripheral blood, taken 28 days after the second dose of the MenACWY control vaccine. J is TRBJ1-1 and V is TRBV28, with 9 bases fitting TRBD1. The CDR3 DNA sequence: TGTGCCAGCAGTCTTACAGGGGGCATGGCTTTCTTT. Translating gives CASSLTGGMAFF.